The clone carrying this TCR beta chain has just a few counts. This sample stems from a study of blood T cell repertoires in COVID-19. The CDR3 covers 14 residues. Germline assignment: CDR1 SGHRS and CDR2 YFSETQ. Germline trimming cut 4 bases from V and 5 bases from J; bases unmatched to any gene: 4. Assay used: immunoSEQ multiplex PCR; TCRdb lists only in-frame clones, some missing. Here the sample spans roughly 300,000 clones, 83% being singletons. The V call is TRBV5-1, the J call TRBJ2-2, with TRBD2 identical over 8 bases. The origin of this receptor is a woman aged 45 to 65 who had recovered from COVID-19. What was sequenced was peripheral blood. CDR3 nucleotide sequence: TGCGCCAGCAGCCCCGGGAGGGGGACCGGGGAGCTGTTTTTT. Translated, it gives CASSPGRGTGELFF.